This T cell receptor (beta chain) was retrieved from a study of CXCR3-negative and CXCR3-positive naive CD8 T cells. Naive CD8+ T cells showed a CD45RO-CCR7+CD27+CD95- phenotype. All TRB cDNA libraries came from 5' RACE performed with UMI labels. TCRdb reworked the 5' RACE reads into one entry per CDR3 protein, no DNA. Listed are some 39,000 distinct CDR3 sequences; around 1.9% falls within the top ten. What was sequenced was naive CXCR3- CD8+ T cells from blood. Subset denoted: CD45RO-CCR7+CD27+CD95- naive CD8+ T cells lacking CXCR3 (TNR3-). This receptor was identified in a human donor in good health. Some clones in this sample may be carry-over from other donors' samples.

The CDR3 sequence is CASSLGDRTRGLAFF. The chain has TRBV7-9 and TRBJ1-1; TCRdb calls TRBD1, which cannot be checked without DNA. Germline lookup yields CDR1 SEHNR and CDR2 FQNEAQ (reference sequence). The CDR3 has 15 residues.